The 15 T cell receptor beta chains reported below all come from one sample, sequenced in a study of PD-1 blockade in classical Hodgkin lymphoma. After autologous stem cell transplantation all patients relapsed, and prior brentuximab vedotin exposure differed between cohorts. Profiling relied on immunoSEQ multiplex PCR, and the TCRdb table lists in-frame clones only, not all of them. The sample lists roughly 150,000 clones; 78% were seen once. This material consisted of peripheral blood mononuclear cells (PBMCs), taken before the second cycle of nivolumab. The origin of the receptors is a human donor with classical Hodgkin lymphoma.

In DNA form, the CDR3 reads TGTGCCAGCAGCTTAGTGCCGGACTATGGCTACACCTTC. As protein: CASSLVPDYGYTF. V and J are TRBV7-9 and TRBJ1-2; no definite D call. V was trimmed by 1 base and J by 3 bases, leaving 6 bases between them. CDR3 length: 13 amino acids. CDR1 is SEHNR, CDR2 FQNEAQ, per germline (reference sequence).

This clone was seen only once. The V and J genes are TRBV7-9 and TRBJ2-7; 7 bases fit TRBD2. The germline V gene encodes CDR1 SEHNR and CDR2 FQNEAQ (reference sequence). The V and J ends lost 2 bases and 0 bases, in that order; junction bases with no gene match: 13. There are 18 residues in the CDR3. The CDR3 reads CASSLLASGASSSYEQYF. The CDR3 DNA reads TGTGCCAGCAGCTTACTGGCTAGCGGTGCCTCGAGCTCCTACGAGCAGTACTTC.

V is TRBV5-1 and J is TRBJ2-1, with a weak D call TRBD1 (6 bases). CDR3 length equals 17 residues. The V end was cut by 0 bases, the J end by 0 bases, with 13 bases between. Germline V gene sequence: CDR1 SGHRS, CDR2 YFSETQ. The CDR3 DNA reads as TGCGCCAGCAGCTTGGCGGGCTGGACAGCCTCCTACAATGAGCAGTTCTTC. Translating it yields CASSLAGWTASYNEQFF. Variable domain in full (rest from reference TRBV5-1 and TRBJ2-1): KAGVTQTPRYLIKTRGQQVTLSCSPISGHRSVSWYQQTPGQGLQFLFEYFSETQRNKGNFPGRFSGRQFSNSRSEMNVSTLELGDSALYLCASSLAGWTASYNEQFFGPGTRLTVL.

The chain employs TRBV19 and TRBJ2-7; unclear D gene. This CDR3 spans 13 amino acids. V dropped 1 base and J dropped 0 bases, with 4 bases sitting between them. The germline gives CDR1 LNHDA, CDR2 SQIVND (reference sequence). The CDR3 loop is CASSIGSSYEQYF. CDR3 sequence (DNA): TGTGCCAGTAGTATAGGCAGCTCCTACGAGCAGTACTTC.

The sample holds one count of this clone. The CDR3: CASSKGLAGGQSRTDTQYF. The CDR3 DNA reads as TGTGCCAGCAGCAAGGGACTAGCGGGGGGTCAAAGCCGCACAGATACGCAGTATTTT. V gene TRBV5-5 combines with J gene TRBJ2-3; 15 bases are shared with TRBD2. Germline V gene data show CDR1 as SGHKS and CDR2 as YYEKEE (reference sequence). The CDR3 has 19 residues. Trimming removed 4 bases from V and 1 base from J; junction bases left unmatched: 10.

The chain couples TRBV7-2 to TRBJ2-6; no definite D call. Trimming stripped 3 bases from V and 1 base from J, with 7 bases between. The CDR3 is 15 amino acids. CDR1 is SGHTA and CDR2 is FQGNSA in the germline V gene. This CDR3 is CASSFTLSGANVLTF. The CDR3 DNA reads as TGTGCCAGCAGCTTTACGCTATCTGGGGCCAACGTCCTGACTTTC.

The chain carries TRBV10-3 and TRBJ2-1; D possibly corresponds to TRBD2 (6 bases). V lost 7 bases to trimming and J lost 6 bases, with 16 bases between them. The CDR3 contains 14 residues. Germline V CDR1 and CDR2: ENHRY, SYGVKD. The CDR3 region has the DNA TGTGCCATCAAAGGGGCGGGATATGTCAATGAGCAGTTCTTC. Amino acids: CAIKGAGYVNEQFF.

The chain employs TRBV7-9 and TRBJ1-2, with D hard to call. There are 11 residues in the CDR3. Trimming cost V 1 base and J 3 bases, with 0 bases left between them. In germline, CDR1 is SEHNR, CDR2 FQNEAQ (reference sequence). The CDR3 DNA follows: TGTGCCAGCAGCTTAGACTATGGCTACACCTTC. This translates into CASSLDYGYTF.

This sequence joins TRBV9 and TRBJ2-7; D might be TRBD1 (6 bases). V was clipped by 3 bases and J by 7 bases, with 11 bases between them. This CDR3 region has 12 residues. Per the germline V gene, CDR1 is SGDLS and CDR2 is YYNGEE. CDR3 in amino acids: CASSAQGREQYF. The CDR3, as DNA: TGTGCCAGCAGCGCCCAGGGGAGAGAGCAGTACTTC. The variable domain in full, with the rest retrieved from reference TRBV9 and TRBJ2-7, is DSGVTQTPKHLITATGQRVTLRCSPRSGDLSVYWYQQSLDQGLQFLIQYYNGEERAKGNILERFSAQQFPDLHSELNLSSLELGDSALYFCASSAQGREQYFGPGTRLTVT.

Regarding this clone: At the DNA level, this CDR3 is encoded by other sequences in the same sample as well. The chain uses TRBV10-3 and TRBJ2-7; D is ambiguous. V lost 0 bases and J 5 bases, leaving 5 bases between the germline ends. Germline CDR1 reads ENHRY; CDR2 reads SYGVKD. CDR3 length: 12 residues. As DNA, the CDR3 is TGTGCCATCAGTGAGTCAAGGGACGAGCAGTACTTC. It codes for CAISESRDEQYF.

The chain employs TRBV20-1 and TRBJ2-5; no clear D gene. V lost 2 bases and J lost 2, with 3 bases in between. The germline CDR1 and CDR2 sequences are DFQATT and SNEGSKA (reference sequence). The CDR3 runs 11 residues. CDR3 DNA sequence: TGCAGTGCTAGAAGGCAAGAGACCCAGTACTTC. Its translation: CSARRQETQYF.

Regarding this clone: This clone may be a read error of a much larger clone one base away. The same CDR3 can be traced to other DNA sequences in this sample. This chain joins TRBV7-2 and TRBJ2-3; 11 nucleotides line up with TRBD2. The junction had 1 base not matched to a gene; V was cut back by 3 bases and J by 2 bases. Germline V gene data show CDR1 as SGHTA and CDR2 as FQGNSA. CDR3 length: 15 amino acids. The CDR3, as DNA: TGTGCCAGCAGCTTGGGACTAGCGGACACAGATACGCAGTATTTT. Its translation: CASSLGLADTDTQYF.

This CDR3 is CASSKGTVTSNQPQHF. CDR3 sequence (DNA): TGTGCCAGCAGCAAAGGGACTGTGACTAGCAATCAGCCCCAGCATTTT. This chain connects TRBV7-9 to TRBJ1-5, with D possibly TRBD1 on 5 matching bases. Trimming took off 5 bases at V and 0 bases at J, with 14 bases between the two ends. This CDR3 has 16 residues. Germline V lookup: CDR1 SEHNR, CDR2 FQNEAQ (reference sequence).

The rearrangement links TRBV7-8 to TRBJ2-1; D unresolved. Germline V gene sequence: CDR1 SGHVS, CDR2 FQNEAQ. V dropped 1 base and J dropped 8 bases, with 9 bases sitting between them. The CDR3 length is 13 residues. CDR3 sequence: CASSLGSQYEQFF. The DNA of the CDR3 is TGTGCCAGCAGCTTAGGGAGCCAGTATGAGCAGTTCTTC.

This sequence joins TRBV4-3 and TRBJ1-1; weak D call: TRBD1 (5 bases). Germline CDR1 is LGHNA and CDR2 is YSLEER. The CDR3 length is 13 residues. The V end was cut by 1 base, the J end by 6 bases, with 9 bases between. The chain's CDR3 is CASSQVGTSEAFF. CDR3 nucleotides: TGCGCCAGCAGCCAAGTTGGGACCTCTGAAGCTTTCTTT.